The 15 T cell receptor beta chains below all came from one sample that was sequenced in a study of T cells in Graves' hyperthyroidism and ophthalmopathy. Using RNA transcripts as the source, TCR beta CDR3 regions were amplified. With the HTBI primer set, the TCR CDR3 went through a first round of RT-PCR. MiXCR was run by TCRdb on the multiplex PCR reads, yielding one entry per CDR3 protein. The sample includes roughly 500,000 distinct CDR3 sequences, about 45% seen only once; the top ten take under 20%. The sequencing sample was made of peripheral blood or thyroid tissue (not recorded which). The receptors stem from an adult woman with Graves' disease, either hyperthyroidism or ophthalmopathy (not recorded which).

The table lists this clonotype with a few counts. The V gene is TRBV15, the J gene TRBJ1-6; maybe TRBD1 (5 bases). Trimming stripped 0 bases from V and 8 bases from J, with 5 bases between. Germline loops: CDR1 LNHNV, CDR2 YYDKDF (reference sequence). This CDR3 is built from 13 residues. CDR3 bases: TGTGCCACCAGCAGAGACAGGGATTCACCCCTCCACTTT. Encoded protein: CATSRDRDSPLHF.

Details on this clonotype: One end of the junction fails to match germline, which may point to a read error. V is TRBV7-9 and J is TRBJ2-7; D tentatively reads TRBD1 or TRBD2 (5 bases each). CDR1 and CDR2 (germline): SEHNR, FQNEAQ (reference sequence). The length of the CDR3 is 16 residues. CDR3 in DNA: TGTGCCAGCAGCTCACCGGGACCTACGAACACCGGGGAGCTGTACTTC. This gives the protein CASSSPGPTNTGELYF.

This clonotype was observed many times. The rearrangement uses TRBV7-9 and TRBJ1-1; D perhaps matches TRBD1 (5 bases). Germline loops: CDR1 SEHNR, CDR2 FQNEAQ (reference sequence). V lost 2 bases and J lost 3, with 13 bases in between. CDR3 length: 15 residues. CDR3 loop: CASSLSWGKDTEAFF. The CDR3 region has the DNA TGTGCCAGCAGCTTATCGTGGGGCAAGGACACTGAAGCTTTCTTT.

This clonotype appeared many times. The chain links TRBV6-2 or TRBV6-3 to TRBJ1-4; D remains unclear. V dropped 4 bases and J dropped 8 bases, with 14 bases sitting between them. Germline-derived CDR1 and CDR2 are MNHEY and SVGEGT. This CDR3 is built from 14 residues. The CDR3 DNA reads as TGTGCCAGCAGTTTTGCTACGCCGTCCGAAAAACTGTTTTTT. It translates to CASSFATPSEKLFF.

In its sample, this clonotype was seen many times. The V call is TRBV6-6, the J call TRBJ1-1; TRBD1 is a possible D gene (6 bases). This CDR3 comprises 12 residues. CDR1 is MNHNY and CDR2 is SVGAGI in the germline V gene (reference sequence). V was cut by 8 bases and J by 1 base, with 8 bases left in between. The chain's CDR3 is CASGGENTEAFF. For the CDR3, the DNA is TGTGCCAGCGGGGGCGAGAACACTGAAGCTTTCTTT.

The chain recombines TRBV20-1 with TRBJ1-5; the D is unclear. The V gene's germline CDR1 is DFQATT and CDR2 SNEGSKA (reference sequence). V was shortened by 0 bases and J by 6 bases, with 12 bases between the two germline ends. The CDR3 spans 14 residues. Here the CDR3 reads CSARDRRPSQPQHF. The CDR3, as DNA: TGCAGTGCTAGAGACAGAAGGCCGAGTCAGCCCCAGCATTTT.

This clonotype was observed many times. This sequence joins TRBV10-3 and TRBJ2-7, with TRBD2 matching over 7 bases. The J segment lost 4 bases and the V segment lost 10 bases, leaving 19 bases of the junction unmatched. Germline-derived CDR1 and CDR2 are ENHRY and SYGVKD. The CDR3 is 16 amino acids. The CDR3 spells CAREGLNTFSWYEQYF. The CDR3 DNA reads TGTGCCAGGGAGGGACTTAACACTTTTTCTTGGTACGAGCAGTACTTC.

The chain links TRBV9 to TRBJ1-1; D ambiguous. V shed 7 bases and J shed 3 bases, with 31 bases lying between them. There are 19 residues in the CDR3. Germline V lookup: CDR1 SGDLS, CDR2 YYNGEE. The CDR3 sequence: CASSNWTGGNMLAHTEAFF. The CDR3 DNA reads TGTGCCAGCTCCAATTGGACGGGAGGAAACATGTTAGCGCACACTGAAGCTTTCTTT.

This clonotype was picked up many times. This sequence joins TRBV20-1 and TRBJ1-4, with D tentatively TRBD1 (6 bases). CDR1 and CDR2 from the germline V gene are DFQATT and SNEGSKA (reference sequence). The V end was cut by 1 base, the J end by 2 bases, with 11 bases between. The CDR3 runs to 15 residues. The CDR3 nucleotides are TGCAGTGCTAGAGCACCGAGGGGGACTAATGAAAAACTGTTTTTT. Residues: CSARAPRGTNEKLFF.

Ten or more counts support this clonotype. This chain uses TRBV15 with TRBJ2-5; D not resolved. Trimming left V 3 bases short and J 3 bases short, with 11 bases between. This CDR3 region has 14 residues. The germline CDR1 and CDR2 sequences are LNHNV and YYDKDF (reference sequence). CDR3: CATSRSMSEETQYF. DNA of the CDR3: TGTGCCACCAGCAGGTCTATGTCGGAAGAGACCCAGTACTTC.

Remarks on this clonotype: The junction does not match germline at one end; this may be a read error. CDR3 DNA: TGTGCCAGCAGCGAGGGGGTGTATGGCTACGCCTTC. As protein: CASSEGVYGYAF. This sequence joins TRBV12-3 or TRBV12-4 and TRBJ1-2; TRBD1 might be the D (6 bases). This CDR3 comprises 12 residues.

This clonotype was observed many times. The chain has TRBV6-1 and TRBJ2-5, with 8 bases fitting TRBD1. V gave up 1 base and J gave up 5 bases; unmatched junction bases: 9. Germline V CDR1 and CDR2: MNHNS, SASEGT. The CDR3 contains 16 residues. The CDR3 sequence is CASSEDPGQVLETQYF. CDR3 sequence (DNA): TGTGCCAGCAGTGAAGATCCGGGACAGGTTCTGGAGACCCAGTACTTC.

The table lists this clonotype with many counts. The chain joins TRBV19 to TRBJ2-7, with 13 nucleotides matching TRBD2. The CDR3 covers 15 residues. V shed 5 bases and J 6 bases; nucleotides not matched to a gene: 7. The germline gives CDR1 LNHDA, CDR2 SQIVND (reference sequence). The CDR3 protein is CASSLLGLAGAEQYF. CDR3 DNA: TGTGCCAGTAGTCTCCTCGGACTAGCGGGAGCCGAGCAGTACTTC.

The CDR3 DNA sequence: TGCAGCGTTACTGGGGGGAATAATTCACCCCTCCACTTT. It translates to CSVTGGNNSPLHF. The chain is built from TRBV29-1 and TRBJ1-6, with D tentatively TRBD1 (5 bases). CDR1 is SQVTM, CDR2 ANQGSEA, per germline. This CDR3 contains 13 residues. Deletions cut 5 bases from V and 5 bases from J, with 10 bases between.

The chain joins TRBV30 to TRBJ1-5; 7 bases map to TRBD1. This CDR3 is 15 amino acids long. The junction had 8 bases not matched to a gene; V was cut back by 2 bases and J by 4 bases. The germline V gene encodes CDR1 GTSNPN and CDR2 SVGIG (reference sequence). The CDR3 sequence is CAWSYASGGNQPQHF. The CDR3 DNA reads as TGTGCCTGGAGTTATGCCTCAGGGGGAAATCAGCCCCAGCATTTT. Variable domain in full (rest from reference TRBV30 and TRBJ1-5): SQTIHQWPATLVQPVGSPLSLECTVEGTSNPNLYWYRQAAGRGLQLLFYSVGIGQISSEVPQNLSASRPQDRQFILSSKKLLLSDSGFYLCAWSYASGGNQPQHFGDGTRLSIL.